Listed here is a single T cell receptor beta chain. This clone was detected once. It has no known antigen specificity. No much larger clonotype is one base removed from it; base qualities were not supplied. The cohort was made up of 500 to 800 healthy bone marrow donors. Cohort members were all nominally healthy when sampled, although unrecorded immune exposures were likely present. The donor tested CMV seronegative and was one of the 352 seronegative cohort members. Each donor provided a peripheral blood sample, and peripheral blood mononuclear cells were used for TCR beta sequencing. The Qiagen DNeasy Blood Extraction Kit was used to extract genomic DNA from the blood cell samples. The library was made by the immunoSEQ multiplex PCR assay. For the multiplex PCR, a mixture combining 60 forward primers for TCR Vbeta segments and 13 reverse primers for TCR Jbeta segments was used. The CDR3 region of rearranged TCR beta genes was amplified from genomic DNA with a multiplex PCR assay. On the Illumina HiSeq System, the amplified TCR beta libraries were sequenced as 87-base-pair reads. Regarding the original processing steps: A later analysis counted 65 million to 90 million unique TCR beta chains across the 650 to 700 repertoires, and 10 million to 12 million of these chains were shared by at least two donors. Raw reads were error-corrected and collapsed into unique sequences by a nearest-neighbor algorithm in which closely related sequences were merged to remove PCR and sequencing errors. CDR3 sequences were aligned to IMGT reference sequences to assign V, D and J gene segments. Each retained sequence needed at least a six-nucleotide match to both a V gene segment and a J gene segment. A rearrangement counted as productive if the CDR3 had no stop codons and remained in frame with V and J, and every other rearrangement counted as non-productive. Following IMGT convention, CDR3 was defined as the stretch from the second conserved V-encoded cysteine to the conserved J-encoded phenylalanine. Sequences without an unambiguous match to a single V gene segment were excluded from the earlier analysis of 587 of the donors. An earlier analysis of about 590 of the donors classified V segments as functional when productive rearrangements were above 56.7% and as segregating when the standard deviation between donors was above 5%. A statistical classification framework was built to diagnose cytomegalovirus status from the catalog of TCR beta chain sequences. In a later analysis, V and J genes were assigned by comparing TCR nucleotide sequences against IMGT/GENE-DB human TR gene sequences. A later analysis assigned CDR3 sequences and most-parsimonious VDJ recombination scenarios with the TCRdist pipeline. In a later analysis, each TCR beta chain was defined by its CDR3 amino acid sequence together with its V-gene family, and reads without a unique V-gene family were excluded. In a later analysis, approximately 640 highly shared, low-generation-probability nucleotide sequences were removed to address suspected cross-contamination and a sequencing artifact. For each public chain, a later analysis derived a clonal expansion index from normalized ranks of inferred template counts within each repertoire. In a later analysis, generation probabilities were computed using a VDJ recombination model fitted to out-of-frame rearrangements, and the results were checked against IGoR. A later analysis scored TCR-TCR, TCR-HLA and TCR-CMV co-occurrence with hypergeometric tests, applying a repertoire-size bias correction to TCR pairs. In a later analysis, false discovery rates were estimated by permuting HLA or CMV assignments 20 times. In a later analysis, co-occurring TCRs were grouped using DBSCAN, with TCRdist sequence similarity added in when clustering inside HLA-allele-positive subsets. Repertoires with fewer than 30,000 or more than 120,000 public chains were left out of co-occurrence clustering, as were four to six repertoires with anomalous nucleotide sharing. As stored in TCRdb, this immuneACCESS dataset retains in-frame rearrangements with V and J assigned. A fraction of the clones does not appear; measured against another copy, unresolved V genes explain less than half of the discrepancy, and the remainder lacks a known reason. V and J calls and clone size are those listed in that table; D and trimming were worked out from the DNA. This sample holds 78,000 or so clones; approximately 88% were observed only once. Of the sample, approximately 2.4% falls within the top ten clones.

The data originate from a study of cytomegalovirus exposure and HLA in healthy donors (TCRdb year 2017). Regarding the study in general: According to an earlier analysis of 550 to 700 of the donors, 150 million to 200 million T cells yielded some 120 million unique TCR beta sequences and 276 Gb of sequence data. A later analysis re-examined previously published TCR beta repertoires from several hundred donors and added high-resolution HLA genotyping to investigate patterns of TCR occurrence. High-throughput TCR immunosequencing, statistical association of individual TCRs with disease status, and machine learning were combined to predict cytomegalovirus infection status. In a later genetic analysis, genome-wide SNP genotypes for about 55% of the roughly 700 donors were used, and that subset was treated as a discovery cohort. A separate validation cohort of over a hundred different subjects was used in addition to the approximately 640-subject first cohort. Of the 350 to 400 genotyped donors, approximately 82% fell in the genetic ancestry cluster associated with self-reported Caucasian donors. The study aimed to test whether cataloging public T cell receptors could reveal signatures of past pathogen exposure. The study profiled the T cell repertoires of hundreds of subjects by immunosequencing and related them to cytomegalovirus serostatus. Rather than using new phenotypic data, the later analysis identified candidate immune exposures from TCR beta sequences and from how often those sequences occurred across donors. Among 398 genotyped donors of the cohort, an average of approximately 240,000 unique TCR beta nucleotide sequences were sequenced per donor, around a sixth of them non-productive. Four to six DR-DQ haplotypes were handled as single units for association and clustering, since linkage in the cohort was strong. An early release that covered about 600 HLA-typed donors contained around 330 gigabases of sequencing data and approximately 85 million unique TCR sequences. The number of typed donors differed by locus: about 620-630 for A, B, C, DRB1 and DQB1; some 540 for DQA1; 606 for DPA1; and around 450 for DPB1. To decide whether each TCR beta V gene segment behaved as functional or pseudogenic, an earlier analysis of some 600 of the donors relied on high-throughput TCR beta sequencing. Donor age, sex, ethnicity and CMV serostatus were collected together with the repertoire data. All discovery cohort repertoires had been generated using a single sequencing platform. Class I and class II HLA loci were covered by the typing at four-digit resolution. Broad study findings and their caveats: Linkage disequilibrium might explain the correlated functional status among segregating V segments, but an unknown experimental factor could not be excluded. A further reported finding was that TCR beta sequences accurately predicted the HLA-A and HLA-B alleles for most subjects in the first cohort. A total of 150 to 200 TCR beta chains were listed by the study as associated with cytomegalovirus. Because the 87-base-pair reads could not distinguish some IMGT-functional V segments, including TRBV6-2 and TRBV6-3, those segments were excluded. An association between a missense DCLRE1C variant and V-gene and J-gene trimming of TCR beta chains was found in a later genetic analysis and replicated in an independent cohort. A later analysis associated 15,000 or so TCR beta sequences with specific HLA alleles at a false discovery rate of 0.05. Across donors, most TCR sequences were observed very rarely, whereas some public TCRs were present in many individuals. Sequencing depth was assumed to be roughly uniform across donors in the presence/absence analyses, though that assumption may not hold. A cluster of highly shared sequence variants was judged likely to represent a technical artifact of the sequencing pipeline. In vitro tests confirmed that a few of the cytomegalovirus-associated TCR beta chains recognize cytomegalovirus antigens. The authors suggested that the approach could potentially be extended to other disease states and immunological phenotypes. In an earlier analysis of roughly 500 of the donors, most TCR beta V segments appeared in productive rearrangements about 87% or about 30% of the time, broadly matching IMGT annotations. The classifier was reported to diagnose cytomegalovirus status with high specificity and sensitivity in both the original cohort and the validation cohort. Only TCR beta chains were sequenced in this cohort, and the absence of alpha or paired-chain data limited detectable features. In a later analysis, most CMV-associated TCR beta chains were found to appear HLA-restricted, with HLA associations seemingly driven largely by CMV exposure. According to a later genetic analysis, donors in an Asian-associated ancestry cluster had fewer N-insertions in productive TCRs than the roughly 670-donor mean. Because counts were too low, roughly 18 rarely observed V segments, including chromosome 9 orphons, were left out of the earlier analysis of 587 of the donors. Because HLA typing was missing for some donors at each locus, association tests included only the typed subset. In a later analysis, the rate of TCR association differed among HLA loci, with DRB1 alleles having the most associated TCRs and HLA-C alleles having the fewest. Assigning TCR associations to individual alleles was difficult when HLA alleles, especially DR and DQ, strongly co-occurred. In a later analysis, several top co-occurrence clusters were reported to appear linked to parvovirus B19, influenza, CMV and Epstein-Barr virus. In a later analysis, HLA-associated TCR beta chains showed more clonal expansion and lower generation probabilities than non-associated chains that were equally common. For the cohort, immune exposure information was limited to CMV serostatus.

Taken from the germline V gene (reference sequence), the CDR1 and CDR2 loops are SGHNT and YYREEE. Trimming costs V 4 bases and J 2 bases, and their ends lie 16 bases apart. The CDR3, cysteine through phenylalanine, is 15 amino acids long. CDR3 DNA is the only sequence kept; it has 45 bases, read in frame from the first base. The clonotype was recovered from a woman between 50 and 59 years old in good health and CMV-seronegative. The sequenced sample was PBMCs. Here the chain combines TRBV5-4 and TRBJ2-7, with TRBD2 tentatively as D gene (5 bases match). DNA sequence: TGTGCCAGCAGCCCGACAACGAGCGGCCCCTACGAGCAGTACTTC. This is translated as CASSPTTSGPYEQYF.